These 9 T cell receptor beta chains originate from one sample sequenced in a study of CD8+ T cells in alopecia areata. Investigators isolated RNA and reverse transcribed it into cDNA to act as the sequencing template. Method: immunoSEQ multiplex PCR; TCRdb's copy keeps in-frame clones and lacks some. The table has about 130,000 clones, about 60% seen once; the top ten hold about 6%. Specimen: CD4+ T cells sorted from blood, collected at week 0. The receptors derive from a human donor with alopecia areata.

This clone was observed many times. This chain joins TRBV2 and TRBJ2-5, with 9 nucleotides matching TRBD1. CDR1 and CDR2 (germline): SNHLY, FYNNEI. J gave up 5 bases and V 8 bases, and 3 bases lay outside the gene matches. The CDR3 has 12 amino acids. CDR3 sequence: CASGQGLETQYF. The CDR3 DNA follows: TGTGCCAGCGGACAGGGGCTGGAGACCCAGTACTTC.

The V and J genes are TRBV4-3 and TRBJ2-7; possible D gene TRBD2, 6 bases. V was pared by 1 base and J by 4 bases, with 17 bases between. This CDR3 has 16 amino acids. Germline V CDR1 and CDR2: LGHNA, YSLEER. CDR3 region: CASSQGFNRGSYEQYF. The CDR3 DNA sequence: TGCGCCAGCAGCCAAGGCTTCAACCGGGGGTCATACGAGCAGTACTTC.

The table lists this clone with a count of one. This chain uses TRBV14 with TRBJ2-5; a weak D match, TRBD2 (6 bases). The CDR3 contains 14 residues. CDR1 SGHDN and CDR2 FVKESK come from the germline V gene. The V gene lost 2 bases and the J gene lost 5 bases, with 12 bases spanning the gap. The CDR3 DNA reads TGTGCCAGCAGCCAACGGCGGGGTTGGGAGACCCAGTACTTC. Encoded protein: CASSQRRGWETQYF. Full variable domain (outside the CDR3, taken from reference TRBV14 and TRBJ2-5): EAGVTQFPSHSVIEKGQTVTLRCDPISGHDNLYWYRRVMGKEIKFLLHFVKESKQDESGMPNNRFLAERTGGTYSTLKVQPAELEDSGVYFCASSQRRGWETQYFGPGTRLLVL.

This clone was seen more than once but under ten times. Other DNA sequences in this specimen translate into the identical CDR3. The chain uses TRBV7-9 and TRBJ1-5; D gene uncertain. The V end was cut by 0 bases, the J end by 1 base, with 1 base between. The length of the CDR3 is 13 residues. Germline V gene lookup returns CDR1 SEHNR and CDR2 FQNEAQ (reference sequence). CDR3 amino acids: CASSLASNQPQHF. DNA of the CDR3: TGTGCCAGCAGCTTAGCCAGCAATCAGCCCCAGCATTTT.

This clone appeared a few times. The chain links TRBV6-5 to TRBJ2-4; 12 bases agree with TRBD2. Germline assignment: CDR1 MNHEY and CDR2 SVGAGI. This CDR3 spans 14 amino acids. Germline trimming cut 10 bases from V and 8 bases from J; bases unmatched to any gene: 9. CDR3 residues: CATRPSGGADIQYF. For the CDR3, the DNA is TGTGCCACTCGGCCTAGCGGGGGGGCTGACATTCAGTACTTC.

V usage is TRBV29-1 and J usage is TRBJ1-2; D unresolved. The germline CDR1 and CDR2 sequences are SQVTM and ANQGSEA. The CDR3 has 12 amino acids. V lost 5 bases to trimming and J lost 8 bases, with 15 bases between them. This CDR3 reads CSVRFAREGYTF. The CDR3 region has the DNA TGCAGCGTTCGTTTCGCTAGGGAAGGCTACACCTTC.

The gene calls are TRBV29-1 and TRBJ2-5; TRBD2 might be the D (5 bases). This CDR3 contains 13 residues. CDR1 is SQVTM, CDR2 ANQGSEA, per germline. Trimming took off 0 bases at V and 4 bases at J, with 9 bases between the two ends. CDR3 residues: CSVEEVEGETQYF. DNA of the CDR3: TGCAGCGTTGAAGAGGTCGAGGGAGAGACCCAGTACTTC.

The V gene is TRBV30, the J gene TRBJ2-7; D is uncertain. Trimming pared 2 bases from V and 7 bases from J, leaving 15 bases between. CDR3 size: 13 residues. Germline V gene lookup returns CDR1 GTSNPN and CDR2 SVGIG (reference sequence). CDR3 in amino acids: CAWSPPIAREQYF. For the CDR3, the DNA is TGTGCCTGGAGTCCCCCGATAGCTCGGGAGCAGTACTTC.

V gene TRBV7-9 combines with J gene TRBJ1-1; D is undetermined. The germline V gene has CDR1 SEHNR and CDR2 FQNEAQ (reference sequence). Trimming removed 2 bases at V and 5 bases at J, with 12 bases between. This CDR3 is 14 amino acids long. This CDR3 is CASSLLAGETEAFF. CDR3 bases: TGTGCCAGCAGCTTATTAGCTGGGGAGACTGAAGCTTTCTTT. Together with reference TRBV7-9 and TRBJ1-1, the CDR3 gives the full variable domain: DTGVSQNPRHKITKRGQNVTFRCDPISEHNRLYWYRQTLGQGPEFLTYFQNEAQLEKSRLLSDRFSAERPKGSFSTLEIQRTEQGDSAMYLCASSLLAGETEAFFGQGTRLTVV.